The text below deals with one TCR beta chain. What it binds is unknown. TCRdb's table, derived via immunoSEQ multiplex PCR, lists solely in-frame clones and lacks some. The table includes a few million clones, more than 90% detected once. The data derive from a study of shared clonotypes between healthy human individuals. Overall study findings and caveats: Naive CD4 clonotype sharing across a few donors was roughly 5%.

A CD45RA+ naive subset and a CD45RA-negative memory subset were split from CD4+ cells. The TCR originated in a man aged 18 to 29 in good health. Sequenced material: naive CD4+ T cells sorted from blood. Described subset: CD45RA+ positively selected.

CDR3 region: CASSRWGDSPLHF. DNA of the CDR3: TGTGCCAGCAGCCGCTGGGGTGATTCACCCCTCCACTTT. The chain carries TRBV27 and TRBJ1-6; D is unclear. This CDR3 region has 13 residues. V gave up 6 bases and J gave up 8 bases, with 11 bases separating them. Germline CDR1 and CDR2: MNHEY and SMNVEV (reference sequence).